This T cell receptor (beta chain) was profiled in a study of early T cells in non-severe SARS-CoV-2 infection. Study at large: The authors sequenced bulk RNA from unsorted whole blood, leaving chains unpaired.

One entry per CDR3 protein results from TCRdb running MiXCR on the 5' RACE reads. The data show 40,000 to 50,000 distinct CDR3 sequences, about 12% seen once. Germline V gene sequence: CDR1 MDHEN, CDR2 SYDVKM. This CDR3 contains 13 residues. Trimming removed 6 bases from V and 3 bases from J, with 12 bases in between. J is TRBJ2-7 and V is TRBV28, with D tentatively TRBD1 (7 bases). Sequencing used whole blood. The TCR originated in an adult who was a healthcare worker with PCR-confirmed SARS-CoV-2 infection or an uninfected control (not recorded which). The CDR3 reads CASSRGAVYEQYF. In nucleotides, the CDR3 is TGTGCCAGCAGCAGGGGGGCGGTCTACGAGCAGTACTTC.